The entry below describes one T cell receptor (beta chain). By flow cytometry, patients selected for sequencing had shown an expansion of CD8+CD57+ cells. Profiling of TCR beta VDJ combinations and CDR3 sequences used genomic DNA as template. TCRdb re-analysed the reads in MiXCR, keeping a single row per CDR3 protein. The table records fewer than 80,000 distinct CDR3 sequences, 60% to 75% of them present only once. The data originate from a study of CD8+CD57+ T cells in acquired aplastic anemia. Sample: sorted CD4+, CD8+, or CD8+CD57+ T cells (not recorded which) from PBMCs. The sequence derives from a human donor with aplastic anemia.

CDR3 amino acids: CASKTGLITDTQYF. CDR3 DNA sequence: TGCGCCAGCAAAACGGGACTGATCACAGATACGCAGTATTTT. The chain links TRBV10-2 to TRBJ2-3, with D perhaps TRBD2 (6 bases). The ends were cut back, 7 bases at V and 2 bases at J, with 13 bases in the middle. Germline CDR1 reads WSHSY; CDR2 reads SAAADI. The CDR3 consists of 14 residues.